The rows below give T cell receptor beta chains drawn from one sample of a study of response to subunit inactivated influenza vaccine. Each CDR3 protein is one row after TCRdb ran MiXCR on the RT-PCR reads. The repertoire consists of 500,000 to 600,000 distinct CDR3 sequences, with 10% to 15% occurring once and the leading ten covering around 13%. The starting material was PBMCs from blood, obtained about 40 days after vaccination. The source of these receptors is a man in his fifties or sixties who received an inactivated influenza vaccine. CDR3s include the opening cysteine and the closing phenylalanine or tryptophan. D genes are given only for firm matches. Clone sizes are given selectively: once, few, many, or a class where the clone is expanded.

few,.,TRBJ2-7,TRBV18,TGTGCCAGCTCACCACCGGGGCAGCTGTACGTGCAGTACTTC,CASSPPGQLYVQYF
.,TRBD2,TRBJ2-7,TRBV7-8,TGTGCCAGCAGTTTTTCGATAGGGACTAGCGGGAGGCCGAGCTCCTACGAGCAGTACTTC,CASSFSIGTSGRPSSYEQYF
few,.,TRBJ2-4,TRBV4-3,TGCGCCAGCAGCCAAGCCCTAGACGGTACCCCCCAGTACTTC,CASSQALDGTPQYF
many,TRBD2,TRBJ2-1,TRBV4-3,TGCGCCAGCAGCCCCAGGTTCGGCGGGGGGGTGAGCTCCTACAATGAGCAGTTCTTC,CASSPRFGGGVSSYNEQFF
.,TRBD1,TRBJ1-5,TRBV2,TGTGCCAGCAGAGGACAGGGGTTCGGCAATCAGCCCCAGCATTTT,CASRGQGFGNQPQHF
many,TRBD1,TRBJ2-1,TRBV12-3/TRBV12-4,TGTGCCAGCAAGGGACAGGGGGCAAGTGAGCAGTTCTTC,CASKGQGASEQFF
few,.,TRBJ2-1,TRBV29-1,TGCAGCGTTGAACGCGTCCAGGTTTACAATGAGCAGTTCTTC,CSVERVQVYNEQFF
.,TRBD2,TRBJ2-1,TRBV20-1,TGCAGTGCTAGCCTATACGGGAGGCACTCCTACAATGAGCAGTTCTTC,CSASLYGRHSYNEQFF
.,.,TRBJ2-7,TRBV13,TGTGCCAGCAGCTTAGTTTTCGACGAGCAGTACTTC,CASSLVFDEQYF
few,TRBD1,TRBJ1-6,TRBV5-4,TGTGCCAGCAGCCAGGGACAGGCGGGGAGGTCACCCCTCCACTTT,CASSQGQAGRSPLHF
many,TRBD1,TRBJ2-7,TRBV29-1,TGCAGCGTTGAAGCCACCGGACAGGGGGCCTCCTACGAGCAGTACTTC,CSVEATGQGASYEQYF
.,.,TRBJ1-1,TRBV7-2,TGTGCCAGCAGCTTAGATTGGGATGTGGGGAACACTGAAGCTTTCTTT,CASSLDWDVGNTEAFF
.,.,TRBJ2-5,TRBV7-9,TGTGCCAGCAGCTGGCTAGCGTTCCAAGAGACCCAGTACTTC,CASSWLAFQETQYF
.,.,TRBJ2-7,TRBV4-2,TGTGCCAGCAGCCAAGATTCAGACCGGCGCTACGAGCAGTACTTC,CASSQDSDRRYEQYF
few,.,TRBJ1-1,TRBV15,TGTGCCACCAGCAGAGATCAGGCAGGGCGGGCTTTCTTT,CATSRDQAGRAFF
many,TRBD2,TRBJ2-7,TRBV29-1,TGCAGCGTGGGAGGGACCGTGACCTACGAGCAGTACTTC,CSVGGTVTYEQYF
few,.,TRBJ2-1,TRBV2,TGTGCCAGCAGAGGAATCTCCTACAATGAGCAGTTCTTC,CASRGISYNEQFF
few,.,TRBJ2-2,TRBV5-4,TGTGCCAGCAGCCTTGGACGGGTCGGGGAGCTGTTTTTT,CASSLGRVGELFF
many,TRBD1,TRBJ2-7,TRBV12-3/TRBV12-4,TGTGCCAGCAGTTCTTCCCGACAGGGCTCGTACGAGCAGTACTTC,CASSSSRQGSYEQYF
few,.,TRBJ1-6,TRBV6-2/TRBV6-3,TGTGCCAGCAGTTACCGAGGGACCAGCTCCTATAATTCACCCCTCCACTTT,CASSYRGTSSYNSPLHF
many,.,TRBJ2-7,TRBV10-3,TGTGCCATCAGTGAGTCGAGGCACGAGCAGTACTTC,CAISESRHEQYF
few,TRBD2,TRBJ2-1,TRBV7-9,TGTGCCAGCAGCCGTGGTACAGCGGGAGGTAATGAGCAGTTCTTC,CASSRGTAGGNEQFF